Listed below are T cell receptor beta chains from one sample, sequenced in a study of OX40 agonist ivuxolimab in advanced cancers. The data were produced by immunoSEQ multiplex PCR, yet TCRdb's version contains in-frame clones alone and is incomplete. The sample records about 27,000 clones, more than 70% being singletons. Sequenced material: CD4+ or CD8+ T cells sorted from blood, taken in a trial of the OX40 agonist ivuxolimab. These receptors came from an adult with an advanced solid tumor such as melanoma, head and neck, liver or kidney cancer. Both conserved end residues are part of each CDR3. D genes are given only for firm matches. The size of a clone is reported for some rows only, either as once, few or many, or as a class for expanded clones.

TRBV18	few	TRBJ1-3	.	CASSPLTVRAGSSGNTIYF	TGTGCCAGCTCACCACTGACAGTACGTGCTGGTAGCTCTGGAAACACCATATATTTT
TRBV30	.	TRBJ1-5	.	CAWSKAGQYSNQPQHF	TGTGCCTGGAGTAAAGCGGGGCAGTATAGCAATCAGCCCCAGCATTTT
TRBV5-5	.	TRBJ1-5	TRBD1	CASSLEDRNNQPQHF	TGTGCCAGCAGCTTGGAGGACAGGAACAATCAGCCCCAGCATTTT
TRBV7-9	.	TRBJ2-3	TRBD2	CASSLAQAGDNTQYF	TGTGCCAGCAGCCTGGCCCAAGCGGGGGACAATACGCAGTATTTT
TRBV30	.	TRBJ1-4	.	CAWSVFGGDFRRDEKLFF	TGTGCCTGGAGTGTATTCGGGGGGGATTTCAGAAGAGATGAAAAACTGTTTTTT
TRBV4-3	.	TRBJ1-2	.	CASSQDRFTGFSYGYTF	TGCGCCAGCAGCCAAGATCGATTCACAGGGTTTAGCTATGGCTACACCTTC
TRBV29-1	few	TRBJ2-5	.	CSVEGLEETQYF	TGCAGCGTTGAGGGACTTGAAGAGACCCAGTACTTC
TRBV5-1	.	TRBJ2-7	.	CASSPLQAEDEQYF	TGCGCCAGCAGCCCCCTTCAGGCGGAAGACGAGCAGTACTTC
TRBV5-1	.	TRBJ2-2	TRBD2	CASSLASGGLTGELFF	TGCGCCAGCAGCCTCGCTAGCGGGGGACTCACCGGGGAGCTGTTTTTT
TRBV5-6	.	TRBJ2-5	TRBD2	CASSSPLGSGGRETQYF	TGTGCCAGCAGCTCTCCCCTAGGTAGCGGGGGGAGAGAGACCCAGTACTTC
TRBV29-1	.	TRBJ2-1	TRBD2	CSVVASGGGSYNEQFF	TGCAGCGTTGTTGCTAGCGGGGGCGGCTCCTACAATGAGCAGTTCTTC
TRBV4-2	.	TRBJ1-2	TRBD1	CASSYRDSNINYGYTF	TGTGCCAGCAGCTATCGGGACAGTAACATTAACTATGGCTACACCTTC
TRBV10-2	.	TRBJ1-2	TRBD1	CASRETGGEGYGYTF	TGCGCCAGCAGAGAAACAGGGGGCGAGGGCTATGGCTACACCTTC
TRBV10-3	.	TRBJ2-5	TRBD2	CAISEGRGGGQETQYF	TGTGCCATCAGTGAGGGGCGGGGGGGCGGCCAAGAGACCCAGTACTTC
TRBV27	few	TRBJ1-6	.	CASSTNTGRESPLHF	TGTGCCAGCAGTACGAACACAGGACGAGAGTCACCCCTCCACTTT
TRBV6-1	.	TRBJ1-1	.	CASSGGRMNTEAFF	TGTGCCAGCAGTGGGGGGCGGATGAACACTGAAGCTTTCTTT
TRBV5-6	.	TRBJ2-5	.	CASSFSVQETQYF	TGTGCCAGCAGCTTCTCGGTTCAAGAGACCCAGTACTTC
TRBV30	.	TRBJ2-5	.	CAWMPADKGETQYF	TGTGCCTGGATGCCGGCGGACAAAGGGGAGACCCAGTACTTC
TRBV7-9	.	TRBJ1-2	.	CASSSMQGVNYGYTF	TGTGCCAGCAGCTCAATGCAGGGCGTTAACTATGGCTACACCTTC
TRBV7-9	.	TRBJ1-2	TRBD1	CASSTLGTVDGYTF	TGTGCCAGCAGCACGCTCGGGACAGTAGATGGCTACACCTTC
TRBV6-5	.	TRBJ2-7	.	CASTTDPRRYEQYF	TGTGCCAGCACCACGGACCCGCGCCGCTACGAGCAGTACTTC
TRBV6-6	few	TRBJ1-4	TRBD1	CASSQREGAREKLFF	TGTGCCAGCAGTCAGAGGGAGGGGGCGAGGGAAAAACTGTTTTTT
TRBV19	.	TRBJ1-5	.	CASSITLSNQPQHF	TGTGCCAGTAGTATTACTCTTAGCAATCAGCCCCAGCATTTT
TRBV6-1	.	TRBJ1-5	.	CASRWDSNQPQHF	TGTGCCAGCAGGTGGGACAGCAATCAGCCCCAGCATTTT
TRBV30	.	TRBJ1-1	TRBD1	CAWQQGAGPEAFF	TGTGCCTGGCAACAGGGGGCAGGGCCTGAAGCTTTCTTT
TRBV7-9	.	TRBJ1-6	.	CASVPDFRASPLHF	TGTGCCAGCGTCCCTGACTTCCGGGCTTCACCCCTCCACTTT
TRBV7-9	.	TRBJ1-5	.	CASSLDLGGWGNSNQPQHF	TGTGCCAGCAGCTTAGATCTGGGGGGCTGGGGGAACAGCAATCAGCCCCAGCATTTT
TRBV7-2	.	TRBJ2-3	TRBD2	CASSARGGWTDTQYF	TGTGCCAGCAGCGCCCGGGGGGGGTGGACAGATACGCAGTATTTT
TRBV5-1	.	TRBJ2-6	TRBD1	CASGGTGSLGANVLTF	TGCGCCAGCGGAGGGACAGGGTCATTGGGGGCCAACGTCCTGACTTTC
TRBV5-1	.	TRBJ1-1	.	CASGLGGPSTEAFF	TGCGCCAGCGGCCTAGGGGGGCCGAGCACTGAAGCTTTCTTT
TRBV7-2	few	TRBJ1-2	.	CASIKQGGDYGYTF	TGTGCCAGCATCAAGCAGGGAGGCGACTATGGCTACACCTTC
TRBV2	once	TRBJ1-5	TRBD1	CASSLQGDQPQHF	TGTGCCAGCAGCCTACAGGGGGATCAGCCCCAGCATTTT
TRBV6-5	.	TRBJ1-1	.	CASSYSPDTEAFF	TGTGCCAGCAGTTACTCCCCAGACACTGAAGCTTTCTTT
TRBV5-3	hyperexpanded	TRBJ1-5	.	CARSPQDSNSNQPQHF	TGTGCCAGAAGCCCCCAGGACAGCAATAGCAATCAGCCCCAGCATTTT
TRBV5-1	few	TRBJ1-5	.	CASSWGGIDQPQHF	TGCGCCAGCAGCTGGGGGGGGATCGATCAGCCCCAGCATTTT
TRBV5-6	.	TRBJ2-1	.	CASSFVYTEQFF	TGTGCCAGCAGCTTTGTCTATACTGAGCAGTTCTTC
TRBV2	.	TRBJ2-2	.	CASSGGVIKDAGELFF	TGTGCCAGCAGTGGGGGTGTGATCAAGGATGCCGGGGAGCTGTTTTTT
TRBV5-1	.	TRBJ2-6	TRBD1	CASSAGTGMPGANVLTF	TGCGCCAGCAGCGCCGGGACAGGGATGCCTGGGGCCAACGTCCTGACTTTC
TRBV7-7	few	TRBJ2-1	.	CASSAAGNNEQFF	TGTGCTAGCAGCGCCGCCGGGAACAATGAGCAGTTCTTC
TRBV27	.	TRBJ2-1	TRBD2	CASSPLVAGKSYNEQFF	TGTGCCAGCAGTCCTCTCGTAGCGGGGAAATCCTACAATGAGCAGTTCTTC
TRBV14	.	TRBJ2-4	.	CASSRKTSGRSAKNIQYF	TGTGCCAGCAGCCGAAAAACATCAGGGCGATCGGCCAAAAACATTCAGTACTTC
TRBV19	.	TRBJ2-6	.	CASSNRETGANVLTF	TGTGCCAGTAGTAACAGGGAGACTGGGGCCAACGTCCTGACTTTC
TRBV7-3	.	TRBJ1-5	TRBD1	CASSLSDRARGQPQHF	TGTGCCAGCAGCTTATCGGACAGGGCGAGGGGACAGCCCCAGCATTTT
TRBV6-1	.	TRBJ1-1	TRBD1	CASTRTGNEAFF	TGTGCCAGCACCCGGACAGGGAATGAAGCTTTCTTT
TRBV7-8	.	TRBJ1-2	.	CASSSLTSPSYGYTF	TGTGCCAGCAGCTCCCTCACCTCACCCTCCTATGGCTACACCTTC
TRBV5-4	.	TRBJ2-3	.	CASSTRVGENTDTQYF	TGTGCCAGCAGCACCAGGGTGGGGGAAAACACAGATACGCAGTATTTT
TRBV30	.	TRBJ1-1	TRBD1	CAWRPPDREGTEAFF	TGTGCCTGGAGGCCCCCCGACAGGGAAGGGACTGAAGCTTTCTTT
TRBV7-7	.	TRBJ2-3	TRBD1	CASSLGTGPTDTQYF	TGTGCTAGCAGCTTAGGGACAGGCCCCACAGATACGCAGTATTTT
TRBV6-1	.	TRBJ1-1	TRBD1	CASSIAGTGKEAFF	TGTGCCAGCAGTATCGCCGGGACAGGGAAGGAAGCTTTCTTT